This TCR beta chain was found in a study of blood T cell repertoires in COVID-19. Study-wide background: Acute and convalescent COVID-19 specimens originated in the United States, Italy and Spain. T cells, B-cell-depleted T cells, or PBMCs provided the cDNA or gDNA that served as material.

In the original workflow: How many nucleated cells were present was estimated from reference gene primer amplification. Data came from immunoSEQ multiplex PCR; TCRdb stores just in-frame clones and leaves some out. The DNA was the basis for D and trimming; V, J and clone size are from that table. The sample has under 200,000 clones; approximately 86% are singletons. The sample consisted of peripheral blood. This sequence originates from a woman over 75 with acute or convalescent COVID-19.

This CDR3 reads CASSLEGGALSTEAFF. The CDR3 nucleotides are TGTGCCAGCAGCCTCGAGGGGGGGGCCCTCAGCACTGAAGCTTTCTTT. The rearrangement joins TRBV9 to TRBJ1-1; D might be TRBD1 (6 bases). The CDR3 extends over 16 amino acids. Trimming removed 4 bases at V and 4 bases at J, with 20 bases between. CDR1 and CDR2 from the germline V gene are SGDLS and YYNGEE.